This TCR beta chain was obtained from a study of cytomegalovirus exposure and HLA in healthy donors. Study observations and caveats: A later analysis found first-cohort TCR clusters tended to co-occur in the approximately 110 validation repertoires.

This CDR3 is 13 amino acids long. Per germline, CDR1 SGHDT and CDR2 YYEEEE. Germline trimming cut 4 bases from V and 6 bases from J; bases unmatched to any gene: 6. Regarding this clone: Its antigen is as yet unknown.

The protocol was immunoSEQ multiplex PCR, while the TCRdb copy is restricted to in-frame clones and leaves out a portion. The sample has 130,000 or so clones, about 87% seen once; the top ten hold about 6.7%. The specimen sequenced was PBMCs. The chain is built from TRBV5-6 and TRBJ2-7, with 8 bases aligning to TRBD1. The sequence came from a woman between 25 and 40 years old in good health and CMV-seropositive. The CDR3 loop is CASSPGQALEQYF. The CDR3 coding sequence is TGTGCCAGCAGCCCGGGACAGGCCCTCGAGCAGTACTTC.